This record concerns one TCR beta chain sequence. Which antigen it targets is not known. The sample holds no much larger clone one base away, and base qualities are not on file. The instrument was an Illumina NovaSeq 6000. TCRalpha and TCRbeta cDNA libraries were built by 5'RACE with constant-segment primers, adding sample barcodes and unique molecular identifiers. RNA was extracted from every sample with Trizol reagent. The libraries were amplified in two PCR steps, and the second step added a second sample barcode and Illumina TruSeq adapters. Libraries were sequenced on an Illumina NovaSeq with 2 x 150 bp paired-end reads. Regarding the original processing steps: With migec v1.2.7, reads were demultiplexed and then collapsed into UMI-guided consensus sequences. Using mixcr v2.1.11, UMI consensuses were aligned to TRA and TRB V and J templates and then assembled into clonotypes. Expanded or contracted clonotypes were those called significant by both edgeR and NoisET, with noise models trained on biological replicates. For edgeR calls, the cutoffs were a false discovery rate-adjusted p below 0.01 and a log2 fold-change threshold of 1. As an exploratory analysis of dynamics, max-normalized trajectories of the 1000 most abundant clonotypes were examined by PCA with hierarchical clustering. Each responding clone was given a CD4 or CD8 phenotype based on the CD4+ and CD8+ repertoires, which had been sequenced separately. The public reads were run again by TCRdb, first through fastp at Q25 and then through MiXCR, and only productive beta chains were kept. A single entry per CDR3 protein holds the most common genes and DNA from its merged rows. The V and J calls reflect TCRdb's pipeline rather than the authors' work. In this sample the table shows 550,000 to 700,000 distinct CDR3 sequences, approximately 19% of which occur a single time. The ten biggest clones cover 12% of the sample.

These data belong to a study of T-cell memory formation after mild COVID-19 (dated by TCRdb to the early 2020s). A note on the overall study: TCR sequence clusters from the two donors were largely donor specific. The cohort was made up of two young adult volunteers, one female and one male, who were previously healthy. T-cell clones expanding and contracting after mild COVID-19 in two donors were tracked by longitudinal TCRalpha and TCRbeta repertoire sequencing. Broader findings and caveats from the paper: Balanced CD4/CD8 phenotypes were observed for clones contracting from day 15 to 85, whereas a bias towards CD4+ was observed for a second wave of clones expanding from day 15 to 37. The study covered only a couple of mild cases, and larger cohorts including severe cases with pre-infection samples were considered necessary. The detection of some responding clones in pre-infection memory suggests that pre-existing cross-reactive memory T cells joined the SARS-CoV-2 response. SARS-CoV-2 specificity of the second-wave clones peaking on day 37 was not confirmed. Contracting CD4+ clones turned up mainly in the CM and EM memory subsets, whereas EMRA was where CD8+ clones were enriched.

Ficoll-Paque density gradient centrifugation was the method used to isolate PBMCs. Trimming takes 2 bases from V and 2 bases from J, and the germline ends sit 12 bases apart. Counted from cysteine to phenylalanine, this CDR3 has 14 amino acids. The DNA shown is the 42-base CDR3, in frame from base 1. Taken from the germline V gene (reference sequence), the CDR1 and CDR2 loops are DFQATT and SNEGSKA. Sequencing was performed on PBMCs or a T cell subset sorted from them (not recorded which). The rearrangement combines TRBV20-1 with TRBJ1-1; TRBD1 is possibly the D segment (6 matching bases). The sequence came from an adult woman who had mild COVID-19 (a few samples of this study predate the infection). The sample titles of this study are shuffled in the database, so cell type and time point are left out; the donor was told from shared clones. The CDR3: CSARRGGSNTEAFF. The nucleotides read TGCAGTGCTAGAAGGGGGGGATCAAACACTGAAGCTTTCTTT.